This T cell receptor (beta chain) was found in a study of shared clonotypes between healthy human individuals (dated by TCRdb to 2018 to 2021). Background for the entire study: Three men and a couple of women, aged 18 to 49 years, made up the cohort. Different laboratories and diverse techniques were used to prepare libraries and sequence TCR repertoires, to increase sequencing depth and limit assay-specific biases. To estimate repertoire size and how much clonotypes are shared between individuals, the study performed deep sequencing of blood TCR repertoires from five healthy adults. Between about 0.8 and 9 billion PBMCs per donor were obtained by leukapheresis. Per donor, three plates each were used for CD4 naive and CD4 memory, two for CD8 naive, and one for CD8 memory.

Points on this clone: Its binding antigen is unknown. There are no base qualities to consult, and no much larger clone falls within one base.

For the CD8 naive samples, CD45RO-negative cells were positively selected for CCR7, yielding a CD45RA+CCR7+ population from which TemRA cells were excluded. Healthy HIV-negative adults with no recently reported acute infections or vaccinations were included as donors. All donors were Caucasian adults living in Nashville, Tennessee, USA. Blood was collected by leukapheresis, and PBMCs were isolated by Ficoll-Histopaque density gradient centrifugation and then cryopreserved in liquid nitrogen vapor phase. Analytical flow cytometry was used to check the purity and quantity of every magnetically sorted T cell population. Each sorted fraction had its genomic DNA isolated and then quantified by UV absorbance on a Nanodrop 2000c. The CDR3 spans 13 residues, from the cysteine through the phenylalanine. Only the CDR3 part of the read is kept: 39 bases, read in frame from the first base. From a lookup of the germline V gene, CDR1 and CDR2 are SQVTM and ANQGSEA. Ends trimmed: V by 0 bases, J by 11 bases; bases unmatched to a gene: 6.

The paper's findings and limits, for the study overall: The small number of donors limited the genetic and exposure-history diversity represented. Only blood was sampled, and tissue TCR repertoires likely differ from those in blood. Incomplete sequencing was indicated by rarefaction of sorted-subset datasets, despite the large sequencing depth. Pairwise subsampling indicated that sequencing depth was expected to affect the degree of clonotype sharing among donors. Higher generation probabilities were observed for clonotypes shared by all four sorted-subset donors than for non-shared clonotypes. Sharing across a few donors was observed for around 5% of naive CD4, over 3% of naive CD8, about 2.3% of memory CD4, and around 0.4% of memory CD8 clonotypes. Larger estimated clonotype richness was generally found for naive subsets than for memory subsets.

Using the deep immunoSEQ assay, multiplex PCR amplified TCR CDR3 regions from genomic DNA. Genomic DNA extracted from each cell subset was distributed evenly over all wells of several immunoSEQ 96-well plates, and each plate served as one replicate. For sorted subsets, about 200 ng genomic DNA, equal to approximately 30,000 T cell genomes, was loaded into each replicate PCR. Purified libraries were measured with a Qubit 3.0 fluorometer, size-checked on a Bioanalyzer 2100, and measured again with the KAPA Library Quantification kit. A separate single-read 150-cycle Illumina NextSeq 550 flow cell was used to sequence each immunoSEQ 96-well plate. The original pipeline was this. Because only junctional sequences without quality scores were contained in the immunoSEQ output, filtering matching that applied to full-length reads could not be performed. Sequences were annotated with PyIR, a Python wrapper for IgBLAST v1.9, and V/J genes and CDR3 were assigned using IMGT germline references. Any read was removed if the V/J assignment was weak (E-value above 1e-6), the CDR3 was missing, or the read contained stop codons, out-of-frame junctions, or ambiguous translated residues. V3J clonotypes were defined as sequences sharing the same inferred V gene, J gene, and CDR3 amino acid sequence. Percentage overlap between repertoires was calculated by dividing the number of shared unique clonotypes by the size of the smaller repertoire. RTK rarefaction, the Chao1 estimator, and Recon v2.1 estimates of unobserved clonotypes were used to assess repertoire richness. Generation probabilities for all TCRbeta clonotypes obtained by the gDNA method from several donors were computed using OLGA. The source is immuneACCESS, and TCRdb retained only in-frame sequences with V and J called. Part of the clones is not carried over; for the studies checked, unresolved V genes explain less than half of this, and the remainder is unexplained. The D gene and trimming were derived from the DNA, and the V and J assignments and clone size from that table. Within this sample are about 2.2 million clones, with 80% to 95% of them counted one time only. In total, the top ten clones hold over 1.5% of the sample.

The chain employs TRBV29-1 and TRBJ1-1, with 10 junctional bases fitting TRBD1. Sequencing used naive CD8+ T cells from PBMCs. The cell subset or site label, as the study defines it: CD45RA+CCR7+. The clonotype originates from a man aged 18 to 30 in good health. Some clones in this sample may be carry-over from other donors' samples. The bases are TGCAGCGTTGAAGAGGACAGGGGGTATGGTGCTTTCTTT. Translation gives CSVEEDRGYGAFF.